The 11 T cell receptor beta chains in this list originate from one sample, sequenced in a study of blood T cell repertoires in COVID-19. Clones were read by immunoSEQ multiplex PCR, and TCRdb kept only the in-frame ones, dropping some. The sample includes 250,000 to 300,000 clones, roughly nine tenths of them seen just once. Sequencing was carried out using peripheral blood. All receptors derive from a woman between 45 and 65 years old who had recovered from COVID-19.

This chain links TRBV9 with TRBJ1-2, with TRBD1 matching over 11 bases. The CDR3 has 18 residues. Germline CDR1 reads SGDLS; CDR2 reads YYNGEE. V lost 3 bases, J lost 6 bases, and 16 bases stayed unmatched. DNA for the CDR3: TGTGCCAGCAGCGCCCTCCCTCGCCGGGACAGGGGGATTGATGGCTACACCTTC. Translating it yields CASSALPRRDRGIDGYTF.

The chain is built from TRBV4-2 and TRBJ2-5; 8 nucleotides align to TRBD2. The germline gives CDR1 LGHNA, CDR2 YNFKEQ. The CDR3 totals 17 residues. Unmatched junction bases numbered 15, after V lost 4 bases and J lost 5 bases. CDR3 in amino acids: CASSLVSGIGVKETQYF. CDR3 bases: TGTGCCAGCAGCCTGGTTAGCGGGATTGGCGTCAAGGAGACCCAGTACTTC.

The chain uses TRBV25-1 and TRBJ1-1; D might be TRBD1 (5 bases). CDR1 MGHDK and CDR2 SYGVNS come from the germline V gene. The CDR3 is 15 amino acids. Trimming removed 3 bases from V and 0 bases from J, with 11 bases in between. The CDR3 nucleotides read TGTGCCAGCAGTGACCCCCGGACATTGAACACTGAAGCTTTCTTT. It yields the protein CASSDPRTLNTEAFF.

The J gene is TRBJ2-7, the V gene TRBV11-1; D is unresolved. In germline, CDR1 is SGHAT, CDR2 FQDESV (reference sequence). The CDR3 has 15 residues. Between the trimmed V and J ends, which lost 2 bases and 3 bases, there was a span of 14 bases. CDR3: CASSLKAYDNYEQYF. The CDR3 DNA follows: TGTGCCAGCAGCTTAAAAGCCTATGATAACTACGAGCAGTACTTC.

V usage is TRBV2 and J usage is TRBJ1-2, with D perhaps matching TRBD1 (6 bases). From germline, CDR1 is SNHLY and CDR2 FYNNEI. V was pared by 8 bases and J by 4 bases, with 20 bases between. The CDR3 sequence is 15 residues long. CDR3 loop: CASPTGSSESYGYTF. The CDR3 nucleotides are TGTGCCAGCCCGACAGGATCATCCGAGAGCTATGGCTACACCTTC.

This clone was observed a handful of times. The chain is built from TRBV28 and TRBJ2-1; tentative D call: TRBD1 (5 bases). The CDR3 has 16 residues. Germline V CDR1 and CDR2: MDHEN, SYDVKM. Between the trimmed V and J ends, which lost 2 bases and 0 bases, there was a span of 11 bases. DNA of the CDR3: TGTGCCAGCAGTTTAAGGGGTGGCTACTCCTACAATGAGCAGTTCTTC. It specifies CASSLRGGYSYNEQFF.

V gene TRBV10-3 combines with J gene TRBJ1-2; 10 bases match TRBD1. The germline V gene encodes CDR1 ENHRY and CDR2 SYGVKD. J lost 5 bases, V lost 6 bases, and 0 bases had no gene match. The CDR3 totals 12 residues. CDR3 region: CAIRGQGYGYTF. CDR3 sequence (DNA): TGTGCCATCAGGGGACAGGGGTATGGCTACACCTTC.

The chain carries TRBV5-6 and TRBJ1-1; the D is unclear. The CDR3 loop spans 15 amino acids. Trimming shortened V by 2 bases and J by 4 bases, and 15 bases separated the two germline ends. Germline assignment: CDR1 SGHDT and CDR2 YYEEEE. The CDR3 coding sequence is TGTGCCAGCAGCTTATTTTTGAGGGCTGGCACTGAAGCTTTCTTT. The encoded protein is CASSLFLRAGTEAFF.

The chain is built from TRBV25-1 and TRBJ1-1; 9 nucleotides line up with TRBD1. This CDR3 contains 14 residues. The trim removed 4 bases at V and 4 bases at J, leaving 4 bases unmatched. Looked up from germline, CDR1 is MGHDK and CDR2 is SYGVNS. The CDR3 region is CASSVGQGGTEAFF. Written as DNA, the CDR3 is TGTGCCAGCAGTGTGGGACAGGGAGGCACTGAAGCTTTCTTT.

CDR3: CASSVAGRGGYTF. Here the CDR3 DNA reads TGTGCCAGCAGCGTAGCCGGAAGGGGTGGCTACACCTTC. The rearrangement uses TRBV9 and TRBJ1-2; a possible D gene is TRBD1 (5 bases). The CDR3 is made up of 13 amino acids. Germline V lookup: CDR1 SGDLS, CDR2 YYNGEE. Trimming pared 0 bases from V and 7 bases from J, leaving 10 bases between.

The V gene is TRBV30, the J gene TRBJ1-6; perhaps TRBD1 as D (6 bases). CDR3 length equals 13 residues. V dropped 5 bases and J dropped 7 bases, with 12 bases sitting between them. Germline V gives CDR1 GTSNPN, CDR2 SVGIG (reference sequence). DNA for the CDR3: TGTGCCTGGCATCGGACAGACAATTCACCCCTCCACTTT. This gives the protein CAWHRTDNSPLHF.